These 17 T cell receptor beta chains originate from one sample sequenced in a study of identical twins' blood T cells. TCRdb processed the 5' RACE reads anew with MiXCR; each CDR3 protein has one entry. The repertoire holds hundreds of thousands of distinct CDR3 sequences, with about 28% as singletons. The sample was PBMCs. The receptors stem from a woman aged 18 to 50 in good health.

This clonotype was found a few times. One base away lies a much larger clone, so this may be a sequencing read error. The DNA of the CDR3 is TGTGCCAGCAGGTCGGGACAGGGATCAGATACGCAGTATTTT. It is translated as CASRSGQGSDTQYF. This chain joins TRBV6-5 and TRBJ2-3; 9 bases align to TRBD1. CDR1 is MNHEY, CDR2 SVGAGI, per germline. The CDR3 totals 14 residues. The V gene end was trimmed by 6 bases and the J gene end by 4 bases; junction bases not matched to a gene: 5.

The chain employs TRBV11-2 and TRBJ2-7; 11 nucleotides agree with TRBD2. V dropped 2 bases and J dropped 6; count of bases not matched to a gene: 15. This CDR3 region has 18 residues. CDR1 and CDR2 (germline): SGHAT, FQNNGV. For the CDR3, the DNA is TGTGCCAGCAGCTTATTATCTCGTGGGCTAGCGGGAGGATGCGAGCAGTACTTC. The encoded protein is CASSLLSRGLAGGCEQYF.

This clonotype was detected only a few times. The J gene is TRBJ2-1, the V gene TRBV6-6; 8 bases are a match to TRBD2. V gave up 6 bases and J gave up 8 bases; unmatched junction bases: 12. The CDR3 extends over 15 amino acids. CDR1 is MNHNY and CDR2 is SVGAGI in the germline V gene (reference sequence). The CDR3, as DNA: TGTGCCAGCAGGCCGACGGGACTAGGTAACGATGAGCAGTTCTTC. It encodes CASRPTGLGNDEQFF.

The V call is TRBV12-3 or TRBV12-4, the J call TRBJ2-1, with D perhaps being TRBD1 or TRBD2 (5 bases each). The length of the CDR3 is 14 residues. Trimming removed 7 bases from V and 5 bases from J, with 15 bases in between. This CDR3 reads CASTQRDVNNEQFF. CDR3 in DNA: TGTGCCAGCACTCAACGGGACGTGAACAATGAGCAGTTCTTC.

This clonotype has a count of ten or more. The chain employs TRBV27 and TRBJ1-4; 9 bases match TRBD1. This CDR3 region has 16 residues. V lost 6 bases to trimming and J lost 0 bases; unmatched junction nucleotides: 5. Germline lookup yields CDR1 MNHEY and CDR2 SMNVEV (reference sequence). Written as DNA, the CDR3 is TGTGCCAGCAGGGGGACAGGGAGCGCAACTAATGAAAAACTGTTTTTT. Its translation: CASRGTGSATNEKLFF. The full variable domain, completed using reference TRBV27 and TRBJ1-4, is EAQVTQNPRYLITVTGKKLTVTCSQNMNHEYMSWYRQDPGLGLRQIYYSMNVEVTDKGDVPEGYKVSRKEKRNFPLILESPSPNQTSLYFCASRGTGSATNEKLFFGSGTQLSVL.

Comment on this clonotype: The conserved phenylalanine or tryptophan normally closing the CDR3 is absent here, so this likely arose from a read error. The V gene is TRBV12-3 or TRBV12-4, the J gene TRBJ1-1; D ambiguous. Trimming cost V 1 base and J 2 bases, with 8 bases left between them. This CDR3 is built from 14 residues. CDR3 region: CASSLGGPNTEAFS. The CDR3 DNA sequence: TGTGCCAGCAGTTTAGGAGGCCCAAACACTGAAGCTTTCTCT.

This clonotype was counted at least ten times. The rearrangement links TRBV20-1 to TRBJ1-2, with D possibly being TRBD1 (6 bases). With 3 bases removed from V and 3 bases from J, the gap between germline ends came to 11 bases. CDR1 and CDR2 from the germline V gene are DFQATT and SNEGSKA (reference sequence). The CDR3 contains 13 residues. CDR3 protein: CSARDHRDYGYTF. Written as DNA, the CDR3 is TGCAGTGCTAGGGATCACAGGGACTATGGCTACACCTTC.

This clonotype appeared a few times. The CDR3 DNA follows: TGTGCCCAAGAAGGCGGCAATGAGCAGTTCTTC. This translates into CAQEGGNEQFF. This rearrangement joins TRBV7-9 to TRBJ2-1, with D unresolved. Per germline, CDR1 SEHNR and CDR2 FQNEAQ (reference sequence). This CDR3 is 11 amino acids long. Trimming removed 11 bases at V and 6 bases at J, with 11 bases between.

J is TRBJ1-2 and V is TRBV3-1; TRBD1 matches 8 bases. This CDR3 has 16 amino acids. CDR1 is LGHDT, CDR2 YNNKEL, per germline (reference sequence). V shed 0 bases and J 6 bases; nucleotides not matched to a gene: 9. CDR3 DNA sequence: TGTGCCAGCAGCCAAGATCCTTCGACAGGGGTCCATGGCTACACCTTC. It specifies CASSQDPSTGVHGYTF.

On this clonotype itself: Compared with germline, one end of the junction differs, possibly owing to a read error. CDR3 protein: CASSYDHEQCF. The CDR3 DNA reads TGTGCCAGCAGTTACGACCATGAGCAGTGCTTC. The chain couples TRBV6-2 or TRBV6-3 to TRBJ2-1; no reliable D call. The germline V gene encodes CDR1 MNHEY and CDR2 SVGEGT. The CDR3 totals 11 residues.

A note on this clonotype: Since a much larger clone is just one base distant, this may be a read error. The chain is built from TRBV11-2 and TRBJ1-4; D unclear. CDR1 and CDR2 (germline): SGHAT, FQNNGV. The CDR3 runs 15 residues. Trimming removed 0 bases from V and 6 bases from J, with 11 bases in between. CDR3 sequence reads: CASSLEEHGDEKLFF. The CDR3 bases are TGTGCCAGCAGCTTAGAGGAACATGGGGATGAAAAACTGTTTTTT. Using reference TRBV11-2 and TRBJ1-4 for the parts outside the CDR3, the full variable domain is EAGVAQSPRYKIIEKRQSVAFWCNPISGHATLYWYQQILGQGPKLLIQFQNNGVVDDSQLPKDRFSAERLKGVDSTLKIQPAKLEDSAVYLCASSLEEHGDEKLFFGSGTQLSVL.

The chain combines TRBV20-1 with TRBJ2-2; 7 bases line up with TRBD1. The CDR3 loop spans 13 amino acids. Germline CDR1 DFQATT, CDR2 SNEGSKA (reference sequence). J was trimmed by 2 bases and V by 6 bases; bases with no gene match: 3. CDR3 sequence reads: CSARQGNTGELFF. For the CDR3, the DNA is TGCAGTGCGAGACAGGGTAACACCGGGGAGCTGTTTTTT.

This rearrangement joins TRBV29-1 to TRBJ2-2, with 7 bases fitting TRBD1. Germline V gene lookup returns CDR1 SQVTM and CDR2 ANQGSEA. The V gene end was trimmed by 8 bases and the J gene end by 5 bases; junction bases not matched to a gene: 11. CDR3 length: 14 residues. CDR3 in DNA: TGCAGCCCCGAGGGGGCCTGGGGTACCGGGGAGCTGTTTTTT. This encodes CSPEGAWGTGELFF.

Here the CDR3 reads CASTWTGDYGYTF. The CDR3 region has the DNA TGTGCCAGCACGTGGACAGGAGACTATGGCTACACCTTC. The gene calls are TRBV6-2 or TRBV6-3 and TRBJ1-2; 7 bases are shared with TRBD1. V lost 7 bases, J lost 3 bases, and 5 bases stayed unmatched. The CDR3 is made up of 13 amino acids. Germline V gene sequence: CDR1 MNHEY, CDR2 SVGEGT.

This chain joins TRBV7-9 and TRBJ1-3; TRBD1 aligns across 9 bases. The ends lost 4 bases at V and 8 bases at J; junction bases unmatched: 0. The CDR3 length is 12 residues. CDR1 is SEHNR, CDR2 FQNEAQ, per germline (reference sequence). CDR3 coding DNA: TGTGCCAGCAGCTGGGACAGGGACACCATATATTTT. Translation: CASSWDRDTIYF.

The chain employs TRBV6-1 and TRBJ2-2, with D unclear. Germline V gives CDR1 MNHNS, CDR2 SASEGT. V was shortened by 2 bases and J by 2 bases, with 6 bases between the two germline ends. CDR3 length: 14 residues. The CDR3 nucleotides are TGTGCCAGCAGTGAACGGCACAACACCGGGGAGCTGTTTTTT. It codes for CASSERHNTGELFF.

Comments on this clonotype: A junction end diverges from the germline sequence, so it may reflect a read error. The chain employs TRBV18 and TRBJ2-1, with D perhaps TRBD1 (6 bases). Germline values: CDR1 KGHSH, CDR2 LQKENI. This CDR3 region has 13 residues. In nucleotides, the CDR3 is TGTGCCAGCTCAGATTTCCAGGGGAATGAGCAGTTATTC. Its protein product is CASSDFQGNEQLF.